These 3 T cell receptor beta chains came from one sample sequenced in a study of blood T cell repertoires in COVID-19. Method: immunoSEQ multiplex PCR; TCRdb's copy keeps in-frame clones and lacks some. The table shows 200,000 or so clones, with about 85% occurring only once. Sequencing was performed on PBMCs or T cells enriched from blood (not recorded which). The receptors here all came from a woman aged 25 to 39 who had recovered from COVID-19.

DNA for the CDR3: TGTGCCAGCAGCTTAGATGAACTAGCGGGGGGGCCATTGGAAAACATTCAGTACTTC. This translates into CASSLDELAGGPLENIQYF. This chain uses TRBV11-2 with TRBJ2-4, with 13 bases aligning to TRBD2. Looked up from germline, CDR1 is SGHAT and CDR2 is FQNNGV. Trimming took 0 bases from V and 5 from J; bases not matched to a gene: 10. This CDR3 has 19 amino acids. The full variable domain, with the rest looked up from reference TRBV11-2 and TRBJ2-4, is EAGVAQSPRYKIIEKRQSVAFWCNPISGHATLYWYQQILGQGPKLLIQFQNNGVVDDSQLPKDRFSAERLKGVDSTLKIQPAKLEDSAVYLCASSLDELAGGPLENIQYFGAGTRLSVL.

J is TRBJ2-3 and V is TRBV11-3; D gene uncertain. Germline V CDR1 and CDR2: SGHNT, YENEEA. The length of the CDR3 is 13 residues. Trimming shortened V by 1 base and J by 3 bases, and 5 bases separated the two germline ends. In nucleotides, the CDR3 is TGTGCCAGCAGCTTAGTAGCTACAGATACGCAGTATTTT. Its protein product is CASSLVATDTQYF.

V usage is TRBV2 and J usage is TRBJ1-5; TRBD1 aligns across 7 bases. CDR3 length: 15 amino acids. V dropped 7 bases and J dropped 5; count of bases not matched to a gene: 11. Looked up from germline, CDR1 is SNHLY and CDR2 is FYNNEI. The CDR3 DNA follows: TGTGCCAGCAAATGGGTAGACAGGGCAGATCAGCCCCAGCATTTT. Amino acid sequence: CASKWVDRADQPQHF.